This paragraph reports one T cell receptor beta chain. The antigen is undetermined. This sample stems from a study of beta chain features in type 1 diabetes. Overall study findings and caveats: Compared to healthy donors, patients appeared to have naive, central memory and Treg TCRB repertoires that were more alike. TCRB CDR3 length was moderately but significantly reduced in all four CD4+ subsets of Type 1 diabetes patients.

CDR1 and CDR2 (germline): SEHNR, FQNEAQ (reference sequence). CDR3 length: 15 amino acids. Trimming took 5 bases from V and 4 from J; bases not matched to a gene: 7. Blood was drawn once from each donor into heparinised tubes. The draws averaged roughly 120 mL. As every portion of the isolated RNA was reverse transcribed, the sequencing read expressed TCRB transcripts. Clones were read by immunoSEQ multiplex PCR, and TCRdb kept only the in-frame ones, dropping some. The sample has about 270,000 clones, more than 13% seen once; the top ten hold 0.015% to 0.02%. The rearrangement uses TRBV7-9 and TRBJ2-7; 11 bases are a match to TRBD2. This TCR was recovered from a man aged 30 to 39 with type 1 diabetes. The sequencing input was naive CD4+ T cells from blood. The CDR3: CASSGTSGSEYEQYF. CDR3 nucleotides: TGTGCCAGCAGCGGCACTAGCGGGAGTGAGTACGAGCAGTACTTC.